The 7 T cell receptor beta chains given below trace back to one sample, sequenced in a study of T cell repertoires in cytomegalovirus infection. Via MiXCR, TCRdb re-called the reads, giving one row per CDR3 protein. The sample lists 630,000 or so distinct CDR3 sequences; 24% were seen once. Material: CD8+ T cells from PBMCs. Source of these receptors: a human donor in good health (CMV status not recorded). Some clones in this sample may be carry-over from other donors' samples.

This clonotype has ten or more counts. The chain uses TRBV6-1 and TRBJ2-7; D is uncertain. Germline assignment: CDR1 MNHNS and CDR2 SASEGT. The CDR3 length is 15 residues. Trimming took off 2 bases at V and 2 bases at J, with 13 bases between the two ends. The CDR3 region has the DNA TGTGCCAGCAGTGAACTGAGTCTCAACCCCTACGAGCAGTACTTC. It is translated as CASSELSLNPYEQYF.

Many counts were recorded for this clonotype. V and J are TRBV6-5 and TRBJ1-1; D is ambiguous. There are 12 residues in the CDR3. Germline-derived CDR1 and CDR2 are MNHEY and SVGAGI. With 4 bases removed from V and 3 bases from J, the gap between germline ends came to 6 bases. Written as DNA, the CDR3 is TGTGCCAGCAGTTCTCTCTACACTGAAGCTTTCTTT. It encodes CASSSLYTEAFF.

The chain joins TRBV7-6 to TRBJ2-1; 12 positions agree with TRBD2. The germline CDR1 and CDR2 sequences are SGHVS and FNYEAQ. J was trimmed by 9 bases and V by 3 bases; bases with no gene match: 12. The CDR3 sequence is 17 residues long. The CDR3 nucleotides read TGTGCCAGCAGCTTCGACTATCTAGCGGGGGGGCGACTTGAGCAGTTCTTC. Translation gives CASSFDYLAGGRLEQFF. Variable domain in full (rest from reference TRBV7-6 and TRBJ2-1): GAGVSQSPRYKVTKRGQDVALRCDPISGHVSLYWYRQALGQGPEFLTYFNYEAQQDKSGLPNDRFSAERPEGSISTLTIQRTEQRDSAMYRCASSFDYLAGGRLEQFFGPGTRLTVL.

CDR3 in DNA: TGCGCCAGCAGCCCTTCCCGGGGGCCCACAGATACGCAGTATTTT. Translation: CASSPSRGPTDTQYF. The V and J genes are TRBV4-3 and TRBJ2-3; perhaps D is TRBD1 or TRBD2 (6 bases each). Per germline, CDR1 LGHNA and CDR2 YSLEER. Trimming left V 4 bases short and J 2 bases short, with 13 bases between. This CDR3 spans 15 amino acids.

This clonotype appeared a few times. The chain uses TRBV4-2 and TRBJ1-1; D perhaps matches TRBD1 (5 bases). The CDR3 extends over 13 amino acids. The V end lost 4 bases, the J end lost 6 bases, and 12 bases lay between the germline ends. The germline V gene encodes CDR1 LGHNA and CDR2 YNFKEQ. The CDR3 coding sequence is TGTGCCAGCAGCCCCGTACCGGGGGCTGAAGCTTTCTTT. As protein: CASSPVPGAEAFF.

This clonotype was seen at least ten times. J is TRBJ2-1 and V is TRBV11-2, with 7 bases matching TRBD1. V dropped 5 bases and J dropped 8; count of bases not matched to a gene: 9. Germline V gives CDR1 SGHAT, CDR2 FQNNGV. CDR3 size: 14 residues. The CDR3 DNA reads as TGTGCCAGCAGCGACGGACAGGACGCGCATGAGCAGTTCTTC. Translating it yields CASSDGQDAHEQFF.

The rearrangement joins TRBV29-1 to TRBJ2-3; no clear D. CDR3 length: 13 residues. Trimming cost V 4 bases and J 2 bases, with 10 bases left between them. Germline V gene data show CDR1 as SQVTM and CDR2 as ANQGSEA. The CDR3 loop is CSVVSLNTDTQYF. CDR3 coding DNA: TGCAGCGTTGTGAGTCTTAACACAGATACGCAGTATTTT.